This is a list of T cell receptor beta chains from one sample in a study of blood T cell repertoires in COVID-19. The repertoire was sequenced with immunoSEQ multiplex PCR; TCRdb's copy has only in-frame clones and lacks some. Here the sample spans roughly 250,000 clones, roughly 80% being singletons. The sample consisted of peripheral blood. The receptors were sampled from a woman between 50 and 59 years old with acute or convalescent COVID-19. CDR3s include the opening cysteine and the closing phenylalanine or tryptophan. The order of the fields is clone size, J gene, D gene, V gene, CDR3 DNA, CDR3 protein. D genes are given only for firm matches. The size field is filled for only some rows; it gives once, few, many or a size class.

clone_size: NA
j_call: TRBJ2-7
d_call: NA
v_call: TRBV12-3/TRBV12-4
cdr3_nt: TGTGCCAGCAGTTTACAACGGACATACGAGCAGTACTTC
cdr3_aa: CASSLQRTYEQYF

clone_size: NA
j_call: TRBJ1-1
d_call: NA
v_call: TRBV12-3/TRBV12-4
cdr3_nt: TGTGCCAGCAGAATACAGGGGAACACTGAAGCTTTCTTT
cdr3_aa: CASRIQGNTEAFF

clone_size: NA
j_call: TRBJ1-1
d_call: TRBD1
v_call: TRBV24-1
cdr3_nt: TGTGCCACCAGAAAACAGGGGGCAGATGAAGCTTTCTTT
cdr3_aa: CATRKQGADEAFF

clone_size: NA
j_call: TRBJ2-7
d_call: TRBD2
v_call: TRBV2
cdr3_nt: TGTGCCAGCAGTCCGGGACTAGCGGCTTACGAGCAGTACTTC
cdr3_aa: CASSPGLAAYEQYF

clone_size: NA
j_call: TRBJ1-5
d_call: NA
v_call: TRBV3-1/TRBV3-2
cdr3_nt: TGTGCCAGCAGCCAAGTCCCAGGTAATCAGCCCCAGCATTTT
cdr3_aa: CASSQVPGNQPQHF

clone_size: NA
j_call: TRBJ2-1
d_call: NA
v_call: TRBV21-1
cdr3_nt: TGTGCCAGCAGCAGTTGGACAGGCGAGGGCAATGAGCAGTTCTTC
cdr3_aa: CASSSWTGEGNEQFF

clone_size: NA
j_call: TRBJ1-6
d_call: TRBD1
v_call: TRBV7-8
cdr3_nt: TGTGCCAGCAGGGAAACAGGGGACGGGTTTTCACCCCTCCACTTT
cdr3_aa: CASRETGDGFSPLHF

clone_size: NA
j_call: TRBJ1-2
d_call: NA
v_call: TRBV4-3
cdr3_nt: TGCGCCAGCAGCCAAGATTTACAGACCTATGGCTACACCTTC
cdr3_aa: CASSQDLQTYGYTF

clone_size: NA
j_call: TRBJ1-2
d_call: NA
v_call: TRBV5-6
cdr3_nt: TGTGCCAGCAGGCAGCAGGGGAACTATGGCTACACCTTC
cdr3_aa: CASRQQGNYGYTF

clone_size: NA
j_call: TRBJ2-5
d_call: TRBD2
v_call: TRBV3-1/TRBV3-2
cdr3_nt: TGTGCCACGGGGGGAGCGGGGGGAGGCGAGACCCAGTACTTC
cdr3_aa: CATGGAGGGETQYF

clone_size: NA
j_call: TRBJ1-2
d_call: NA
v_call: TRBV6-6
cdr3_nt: TGTGCCAGCATCTTAAATATCGGGACAAATGGCTACACCTTC
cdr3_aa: CASILNIGTNGYTF

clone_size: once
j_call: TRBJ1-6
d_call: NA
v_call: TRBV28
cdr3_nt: TGTGCCAGCAGTCGTGAGGGAGAGGGATATTCACCCCTCCACTTT
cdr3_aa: CASSREGEGYSPLHF

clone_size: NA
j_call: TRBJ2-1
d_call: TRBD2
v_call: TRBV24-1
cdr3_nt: TGTGCCACCAGCTTACCGGGACTAGCGAGAGAAGAGCAGTTCTTC
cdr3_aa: CATSLPGLAREEQFF

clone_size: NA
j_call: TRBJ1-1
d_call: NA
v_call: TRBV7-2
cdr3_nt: TGTGCCAGCAGCGTAAGGGGGAACACTGAAGCTTTCTTT
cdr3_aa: CASSVRGNTEAFF

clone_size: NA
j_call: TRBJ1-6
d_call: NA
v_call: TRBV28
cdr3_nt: TGTGCCAGCAGTTTAAAGGGGCGCTCCTATAATTCACCCCTCCACTTT
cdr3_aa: CASSLKGRSYNSPLHF

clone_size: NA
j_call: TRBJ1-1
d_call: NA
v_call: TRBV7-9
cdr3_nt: TGTGCCAGCAGCTGGCAGGTGGACACTGAAGCTTTCTTT
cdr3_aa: CASSWQVDTEAFF

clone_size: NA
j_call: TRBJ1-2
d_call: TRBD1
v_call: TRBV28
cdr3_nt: TGTGCCAGCAGTTTTCTCCCGGGACAGGGGGTTACCTATGGCTACACCTTC
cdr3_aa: CASSFLPGQGVTYGYTF

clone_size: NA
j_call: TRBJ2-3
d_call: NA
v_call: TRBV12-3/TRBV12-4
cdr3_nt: TGTGCCAGCACCCTTAGCACAGATACGCAGTATTTT
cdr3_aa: CASTLSTDTQYF

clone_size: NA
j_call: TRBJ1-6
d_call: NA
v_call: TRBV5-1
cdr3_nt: TGCGCCAGCAGCCCTGGGGCGAATTCACCCCTCCACTTT
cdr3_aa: CASSPGANSPLHF

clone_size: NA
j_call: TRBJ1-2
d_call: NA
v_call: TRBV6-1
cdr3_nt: TGTGCCAGCAGTGAAGGTGACATCGACTATGGCTACACCTTC
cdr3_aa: CASSEGDIDYGYTF

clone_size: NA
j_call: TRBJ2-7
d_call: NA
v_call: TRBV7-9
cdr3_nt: TGTGCCAGCACCACGCCGGGACATCTCTACGAGCAGTACTTC
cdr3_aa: CASTTPGHLYEQYF

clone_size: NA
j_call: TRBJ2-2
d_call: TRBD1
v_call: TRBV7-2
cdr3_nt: TGTGCCAGCAGCCCGAGGGGGCCTGGCACCGGGGAGCTGTTTTTT
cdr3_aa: CASSPRGPGTGELFF

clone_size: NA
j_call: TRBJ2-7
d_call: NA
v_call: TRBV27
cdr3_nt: TGTGCCAGCAGTTTAAACGGAGAAGTCTCCTACGAGCAGTACTTC
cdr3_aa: CASSLNGEVSYEQYF

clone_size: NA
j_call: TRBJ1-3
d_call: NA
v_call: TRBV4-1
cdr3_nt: TGCGCCAGCAGCCAAGAGGGTCTTAGCACTGGAAACACCATATATTTT
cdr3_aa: CASSQEGLSTGNTIYF

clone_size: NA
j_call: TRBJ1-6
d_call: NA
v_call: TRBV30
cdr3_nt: TGTGCCTGGTGCAAGGAGGCCTATAATTCACCCCTCCACTTT
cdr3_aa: CAWCKEAYNSPLHF

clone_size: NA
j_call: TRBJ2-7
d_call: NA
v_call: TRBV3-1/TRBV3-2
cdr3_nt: TGTGCCAGCAGCCAAGTCTCGTACGAGCAGTACTTC
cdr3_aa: CASSQVSYEQYF

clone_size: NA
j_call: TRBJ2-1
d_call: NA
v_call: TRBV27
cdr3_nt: TGTGCCAGCATGGGACATCAAACCGAAGAGCAGTTCTTC
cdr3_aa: CASMGHQTEEQFF

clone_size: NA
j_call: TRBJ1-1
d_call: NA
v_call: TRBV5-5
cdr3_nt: TGTGCCAGCAGCCCCGACACAGGGCGCGCTGAAGCTTTCTTT
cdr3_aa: CASSPDTGRAEAFF

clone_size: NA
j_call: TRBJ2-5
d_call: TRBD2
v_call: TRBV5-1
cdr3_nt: TGCGCCAGCAGTGCACAGCGGGGGGGCCGCCAAGAGACCCAGTACTTC
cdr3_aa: CASSAQRGGRQETQYF

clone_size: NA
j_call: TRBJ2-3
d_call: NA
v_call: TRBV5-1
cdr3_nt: TGCGCCAGCAGCGAGGTCACTTCGGTCACAGATACGCAGTATTTT
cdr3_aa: CASSEVTSVTDTQYF

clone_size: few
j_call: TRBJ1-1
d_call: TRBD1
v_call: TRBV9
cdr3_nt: TGTGCCAGCAGTAAAATGGGACAGGGGAGGACTGAAGCTTTCTTT
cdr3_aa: CASSKMGQGRTEAFF

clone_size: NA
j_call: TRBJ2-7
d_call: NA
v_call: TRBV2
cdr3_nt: TGTGCCAGCAGAACGAGCTTGAGATACGAGCAGTACTTC
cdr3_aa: CASRTSLRYEQYF

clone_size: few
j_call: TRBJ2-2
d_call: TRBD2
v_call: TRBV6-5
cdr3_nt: TGTGCCAGCAGCTTCGGGACTAGGACCACCGGGGAGCTGTTTTTT
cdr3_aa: CASSFGTRTTGELFF

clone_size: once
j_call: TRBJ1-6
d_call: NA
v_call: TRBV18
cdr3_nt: TGTGCCAGCTCACCAGAGGGACTCACGAGCTCCTATAATTCACCCCTCCACTTT
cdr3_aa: CASSPEGLTSSYNSPLHF

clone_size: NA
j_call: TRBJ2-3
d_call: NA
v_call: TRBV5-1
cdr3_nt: TGCGCCAGCAGCCTAATACGGGGTACGCAGTATTTT
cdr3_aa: CASSLIRGTQYF

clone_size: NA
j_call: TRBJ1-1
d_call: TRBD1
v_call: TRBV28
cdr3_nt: TGTGCCAGCAGTTTCCCTGACAGGGATATGACTGAAGCTTTCTTT
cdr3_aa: CASSFPDRDMTEAFF

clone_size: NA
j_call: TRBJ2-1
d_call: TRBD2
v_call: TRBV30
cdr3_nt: TGTGCCTGGCAACTAGCGTCGACCTACAATGAGCAGTTCTTC
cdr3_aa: CAWQLASTYNEQFF

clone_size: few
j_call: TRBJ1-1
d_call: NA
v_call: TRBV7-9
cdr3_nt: TGTGCCAGCAGCACACAGATACCGAACACTGAAGCTTTCTTT
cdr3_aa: CASSTQIPNTEAFF

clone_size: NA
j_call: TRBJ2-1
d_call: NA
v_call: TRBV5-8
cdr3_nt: TGTGCCAGCAGCTTGAGAGGGGGTCGGGGGCAGTTCTTC
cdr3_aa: CASSLRGGRGQFF

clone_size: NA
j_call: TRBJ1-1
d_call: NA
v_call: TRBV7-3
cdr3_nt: TGTGCCAGCAGCTTAACGTCCCGGGGTAACACTGAAGCTTTCTTT
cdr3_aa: CASSLTSRGNTEAFF

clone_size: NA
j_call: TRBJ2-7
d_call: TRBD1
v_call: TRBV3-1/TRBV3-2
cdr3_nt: TGTGCCAGCAGCCAACAGGGGGACTACGAGCAGTACTTC
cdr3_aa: CASSQQGDYEQYF

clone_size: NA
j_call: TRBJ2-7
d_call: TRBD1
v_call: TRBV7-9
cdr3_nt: TGTGCCAGCAGTTGGGACAGGGGGCTCGAGCAGTACTTC
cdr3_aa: CASSWDRGLEQYF

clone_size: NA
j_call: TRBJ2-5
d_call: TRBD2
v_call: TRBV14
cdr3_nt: TGTGCCAGCAAGGCTAGCGGGATAGAGACCCAGTACTTC
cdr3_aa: CASKASGIETQYF

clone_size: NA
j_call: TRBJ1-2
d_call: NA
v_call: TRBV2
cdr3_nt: TGTGCCAGCACCGTACAGGGCCGTTATGGCTACACCTTC
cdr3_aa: CASTVQGRYGYTF